The 5 T cell receptor beta chains listed next were all sequenced from one sample in a study of blood T cell repertoires in COVID-19. Libraries were prepared by immunoSEQ multiplex PCR; TCRdb keeps only in-frame clonotypes and omits some of them. The data contain about 270,000 clones, about 87% of them seen just once; the ten biggest clones take up roughly 4%. Sequencing input: peripheral blood. These receptors came from a man aged 60-69 years who had recovered from COVID-19.

This chain connects TRBV9 to TRBJ2-1; 7 nucleotides match TRBD1. V shed 7 bases, J shed 8 bases, and the junction held 15 bases outside the gene matches. The CDR3 spans 15 residues. Germline-derived CDR1 and CDR2 are SGDLS and YYNGEE. The CDR3 protein is CASLTGVAFNDEQFF. In DNA form, the CDR3 reads TGTGCCAGCTTAACAGGGGTGGCATTTAATGATGAGCAGTTCTTC. Full variable domain (outside the CDR3, taken from reference TRBV9 and TRBJ2-1): DSGVTQTPKHLITATGQRVTLRCSPRSGDLSVYWYQQSLDQGLQFLIQYYNGEERAKGNILERFSAQQFPDLHSELNLSSLELGDSALYFCASLTGVAFNDEQFFGPGTRLTVL.

V and J are TRBV7-2 and TRBJ1-2; 9 nucleotides align to TRBD1. V trimming: 5 bases; J trimming: 3 bases; junction bases outside the gene matches: 7. There are 15 residues in the CDR3. Germline V CDR1 and CDR2: SGHTA, FQGNSA. As DNA, the CDR3 is TGTGCCAGCAGCGTTCACCGGGACAGGGACTATGGCTACACCTTC. This codes for CASSVHRDRDYGYTF.

This rearrangement joins TRBV29-1 to TRBJ2-4, with 8 bases lining up with TRBD1. Germline V lookup: CDR1 SQVTM, CDR2 ANQGSEA. With 2 bases clipped from V and 3 bases from J, the junction kept 6 bases outside the gene matches. CDR3 length: 15 residues. The CDR3 DNA reads TGCAGCGTTGAAAGGCAGGGGGCCGGCAAAAACATTCAGTACTTC. Protein product: CSVERQGAGKNIQYF.

V usage is TRBV10-2 and J usage is TRBJ2-2, with D possibly TRBD2 on 5 matching bases. Germline CDR1 is WSHSY and CDR2 is SAAADI. V was cut by 7 bases and J by 0 bases, with 9 bases left in between. CDR3 length: 14 residues. The CDR3 bases are TGCGCCAGCACCCCGGGGACGAACACCGGGGAGCTGTTTTTT. Amino acids: CASTPGTNTGELFF.

The genes are TRBV9 and TRBJ2-2; perhaps TRBD1 as D (5 bases). Trimming cost V 3 bases and J 6 bases, with 9 bases left between them. Looked up from germline, CDR1 is SGDLS and CDR2 is YYNGEE. This CDR3 is 13 amino acids long. Here the CDR3 reads CASSEKTAGELFF. The DNA for the CDR3 is TGTGCCAGCAGCGAGAAGACAGCCGGGGAGCTGTTTTTT. The full variable domain, in which reference TRBV9 and TRBJ2-2 provide the parts outside the CDR3, is DSGVTQTPKHLITATGQRVTLRCSPRSGDLSVYWYQQSLDQGLQFLIQYYNGEERAKGNILERFSAQQFPDLHSELNLSSLELGDSALYFCASSEKTAGELFFGEGSRLTVL.